These 15 T cell receptor beta chains came from one sample sequenced in a study of T cell therapy after organ transplantation. These receptors have no known antigen. The time point here: 20-29 weeks after completion of therapy. TCRdb keeps only in-frame clones here, not all; method: immunoSEQ multiplex PCR. In the table there are about 3,500 clones, under 75% of which are singletons. The specimen was CD8+ T cells from blood, collected after autologous CMV-specific T cell therapy. The receptors were gathered from a human patient who had received a solid organ transplant and had CMV disease. Some T cells may be graft donor cells.

The chain joins TRBV19 to TRBJ2-2; the match to TRBD2 covers 7 bases. The CDR3 runs 14 residues. Germline CDR1 is LNHDA and CDR2 is SQIVND (reference sequence). J gave up 5 bases and V 8 bases, and 8 bases lay outside the gene matches. The CDR3 bases are TGTGCCAGTGTCCGGGACTACCAAACCGGGGAGCTGTTTTTT. Its protein product is CASVRDYQTGELFF.

The rearrangement joins TRBV19 to TRBJ2-2; 11 bases map to TRBD1. Germline-derived CDR1 and CDR2 are LNHDA and SQIVND (reference sequence). The CDR3 runs to 14 residues. Trimming removed 6 bases from V and 4 bases from J; junction bases left unmatched: 1. The CDR3 loop reads CASRGQGVTGELFF. The CDR3 region has the DNA TGTGCCAGTAGGGGACAGGGGGTCACCGGGGAGCTGTTTTTT.

The V and J genes are TRBV5-6 and TRBJ2-4, with D perhaps matching TRBD2 (5 bases). V was trimmed by 0 bases and J by 7 bases, leaving 11 bases between them. Germline assignment: CDR1 SGHDT and CDR2 YYEEEE. The CDR3 consists of 14 residues. CDR3 bases: TGTGCCAGCAGCTTGGGGGCCACGGGGAACATTCAGTACTTC. Translating it yields CASSLGATGNIQYF.

V and J are TRBV10-3 and TRBJ1-5; TRBD1 is a possible D gene (5 bases). The CDR3 has 16 residues. The V gene lost 7 bases and the J gene lost 1 base, with 17 bases spanning the gap. CDR1 is ENHRY and CDR2 is SYGVKD in the germline V gene. The CDR3: CAINRAGPDSNQPQHF. The CDR3 DNA reads TGTGCCATCAACCGGGCAGGGCCGGACAGCAATCAGCCCCAGCATTTT.

V and J are TRBV5-6 and TRBJ2-7; TRBD2 matches at 7 bases. This CDR3 comprises 17 residues. V shed 0 bases and J 4 bases; nucleotides not matched to a gene: 13. Germline V gene lookup returns CDR1 SGHDT and CDR2 YYEEEE. The CDR3 spells CASSLGPRLAANYEQYV. The CDR3 DNA sequence: TGTGCCAGCAGCTTGGGTCCTCGACTAGCAGCCAATTACGAGCAGTACGTC.

The rearrangement uses TRBV4-1 and TRBJ2-3; D may be TRBD1 or TRBD2 (5 bases each). The CDR3 has 16 residues. Trimming pared 4 bases from V and 1 base from J, leaving 15 bases between. Germline CDR1 MGHRA, CDR2 YSYEKL. Written as DNA, the CDR3 is TGCGCCAGCAGCCTGGCGAGGGGTTCGGGCACAGATACGCAGTATTTT. As protein: CASSLARGSGTDTQYF.

The chain is built from TRBV27 and TRBJ1-4; D not resolved. V was clipped by 6 bases and J by 8 bases, with 16 bases between them. Germline CDR1 and CDR2: MNHEY and SMNVEV (reference sequence). The CDR3 runs to 14 residues. The CDR3 spells CASRARGLREKLFF. In DNA, the CDR3 is TGTGCCAGCAGGGCACGGGGTCTGCGCGAAAAACTGTTTTTT.

This clone is medium-sized (0.01 to 0.1%) within its sample. The CDR3 sequence: CASSPPVASGTEAFF. Here the CDR3 DNA reads TGTGCCAGCAGCCCCCCAGTGGCTTCTGGGACTGAAGCTTTCTTT. This rearrangement joins TRBV9 to TRBJ1-1; the D is unclear. With 4 bases removed from V and 5 bases from J, the gap between germline ends came to 18 bases. Germline CDR1 SGDLS, CDR2 YYNGEE. The CDR3 is 15 residues long.

This chain uses TRBV5-6 with TRBJ2-5; D remains unclear. Per the germline V gene, CDR1 is SGHDT and CDR2 is YYEEEE. This CDR3 spans 11 amino acids. Trimming cost V 3 bases and J 2 bases, with 2 bases left between them. The CDR3 sequence: CASSSQETQYF. The CDR3 DNA follows: TGTGCCAGCAGCTCGCAAGAGACCCAGTACTTC.

The chain's CDR3 is CASSQVEVGGTGELFF. In DNA, the CDR3 is TGCGCCAGCAGCCAAGTGGAGGTGGGAGGCACCGGGGAGCTGTTTTTT. The rearrangement joins TRBV4-1 to TRBJ2-2, with a weak D call TRBD2 (6 bases). This CDR3 region has 16 residues. Germline CDR1 reads MGHRA; CDR2 reads YSYEKL. Between the trimmed V and J ends, which lost 1 base and 4 bases, there was a span of 13 bases.

The V call is TRBV27, the J call TRBJ2-2; TRBD2 might be the D (6 bases). The germline gives CDR1 MNHEY, CDR2 SMNVEV (reference sequence). The CDR3 contains 13 residues. The V end lost 3 bases, the J end lost 4 bases, and 6 bases lay between the germline ends. CDR3 DNA sequence: TGTGCCAGCAGTTTGGGGGGCACCGGGGAGCTGTTTTTT. Its protein is CASSLGGTGELFF.

The chain carries TRBV23-1 and TRBJ2-5, with D perhaps matching TRBD1 (6 bases). TRBV23-1 is an ORF, with its function uncertain. The length of the CDR3 is 15 residues. Between the trimmed V and J ends, which lost 2 bases and 0 bases, there was a span of 10 bases. Here the CDR3 DNA reads TGCGCCAGCAGTCAACTCGGACAGCACCAAGAGACCCAGTACTTC. Protein product: CASSQLGQHQETQYF.

The chain is built from TRBV21-1 and TRBJ1-2; the table's D call TRBD1 went unverified against the DNA. TRBV21-1 is a listed pseudogene. The CDR3 contains 14 residues. CDR3 amino acids: CASSPDRGAYGYTF. The CDR3 DNA follows: TGTGCCAGCAGCCCTGACAGGGGGGCGTATGGCTACACCTTC.

The chain combines TRBV27 with TRBJ1-2; D ambiguous. The CDR3 has 14 amino acids. From germline, CDR1 is MNHEY and CDR2 SMNVEV (reference sequence). V gave up 3 bases and J gave up 2 bases, with 10 bases separating them. The CDR3 loop is CASSFSGPNYGYTF. DNA of the CDR3: TGTGCCAGCAGTTTTTCAGGACCCAACTATGGCTACACCTTC.

The J gene is TRBJ2-1, the V gene TRBV15; weak D call: TRBD2 (6 bases). Germline V CDR1 and CDR2: LNHNV, YYDKDF (reference sequence). The CDR3 runs 15 residues. The V end lost 4 bases, the J end lost 5 bases, and 15 bases lay between the germline ends. CDR3 in DNA: TGTGCCACCAGCAACGGGAGAGGCAAAAACAATGAGCAGTTCTTC. Amino acids: CATSNGRGKNNEQFF.